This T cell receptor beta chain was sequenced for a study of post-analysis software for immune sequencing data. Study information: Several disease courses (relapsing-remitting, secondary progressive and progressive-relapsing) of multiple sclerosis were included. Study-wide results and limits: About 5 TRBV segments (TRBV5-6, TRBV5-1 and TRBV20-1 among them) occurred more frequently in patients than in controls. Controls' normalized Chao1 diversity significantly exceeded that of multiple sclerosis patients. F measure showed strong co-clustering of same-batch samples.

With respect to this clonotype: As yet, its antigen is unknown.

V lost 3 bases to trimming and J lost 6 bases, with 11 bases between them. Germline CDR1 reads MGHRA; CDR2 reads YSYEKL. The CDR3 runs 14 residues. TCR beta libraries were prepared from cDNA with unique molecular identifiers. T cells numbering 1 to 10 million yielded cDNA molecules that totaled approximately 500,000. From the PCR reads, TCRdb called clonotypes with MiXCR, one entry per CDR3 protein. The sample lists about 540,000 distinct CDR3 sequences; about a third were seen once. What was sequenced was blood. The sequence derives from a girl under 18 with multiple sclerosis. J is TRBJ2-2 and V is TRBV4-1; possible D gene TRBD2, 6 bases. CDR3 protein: CASSHLGGPGELFF. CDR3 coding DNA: TGCGCCAGCAGCCACCTCGGAGGGCCCGGGGAGCTGTTTTTT.